The present entry profiles one T cell receptor beta chain with its context. Its antigen is currently unknown. Using immunoSEQ multiplex PCR, the repertoire was profiled, and TCRdb retains in-frame clones only, with some absent. The top ten hold about 1.2% of the sample, which has 20,000 to 25,000 clones, under 75% seen once. The data were taken from a study of PD-1 blockade in classical Hodgkin lymphoma. The overall study: Intravenous nivolumab at 3 mg/kg was given to patients every 2 weeks. Findings of the study overall: Complete responders started with a diversity level that resembled newly diagnosed patients at baseline. Lower baseline TCR diversity was reported for newly diagnosed patients than for healthy donors.

The CDR3 consists of 11 residues. Germline CDR1 reads SGHDT; CDR2 reads YYEEEE. Trimming removed 7 bases from V and 10 bases from J; junction bases left unmatched: 5. Time point of the sample: cycle 4 day 1 (C4D1), after about 6 weeks of nivolumab. After autologous stem cell transplantation all patients relapsed, and prior brentuximab vedotin exposure differed between cohorts. The authors purified CD4+ T cells from thawed PBMCs by magnetic negative selection. The chain carries TRBV5-6 and TRBJ2-3, with 8 bases fitting TRBD1. Material: CD4+ T cells from blood, obtained before the fourth cycle of nivolumab. This TCR was recovered from a human donor with classical Hodgkin lymphoma. The CDR3 bases are TGTGCCAGCGGCAGGGGGCCGTCGCAGTATTTT. The encoded protein is CASGRGPSQYF.